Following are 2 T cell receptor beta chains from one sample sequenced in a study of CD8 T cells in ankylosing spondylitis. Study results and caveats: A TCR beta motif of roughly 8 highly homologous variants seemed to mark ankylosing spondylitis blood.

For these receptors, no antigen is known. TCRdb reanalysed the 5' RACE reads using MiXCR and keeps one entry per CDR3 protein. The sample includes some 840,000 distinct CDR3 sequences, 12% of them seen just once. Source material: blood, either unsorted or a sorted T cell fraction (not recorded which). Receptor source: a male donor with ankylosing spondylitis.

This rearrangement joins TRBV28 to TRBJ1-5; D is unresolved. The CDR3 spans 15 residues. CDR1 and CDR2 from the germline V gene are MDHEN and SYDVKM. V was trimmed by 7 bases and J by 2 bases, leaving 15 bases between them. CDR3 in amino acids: CASNVGVGGNQPQHF. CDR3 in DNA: TGTGCCAGCAACGTTGGTGTGGGTGGCAATCAGCCCCAGCATTTT. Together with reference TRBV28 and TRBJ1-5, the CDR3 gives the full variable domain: DVKVTQSSRYLVKRTGEKVFLECVQDMDHENMFWYRQDPGLGLRLIYFSYDVKMKEKGDIPEGYSVSREKKERFSLILESASTNQTSMYLCASNVGVGGNQPQHFGDGTRLSIL.

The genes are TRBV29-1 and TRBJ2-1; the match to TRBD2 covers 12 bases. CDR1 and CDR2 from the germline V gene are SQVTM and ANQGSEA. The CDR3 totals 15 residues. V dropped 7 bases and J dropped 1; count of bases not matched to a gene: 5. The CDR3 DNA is TGCAGCGGGACTAGCGGGATTGTTTCCTACAATGAGCAGTTCTTC. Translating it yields CSGTSGIVSYNEQFF.